The present entry profiles one TCR beta chain with its context. Its matching antigen is unknown. One end of the junction varies from germline; a read error may be responsible. This specimen belongs to a study of blood T cells in healthy people across ages. Broader study findings: The recorded TCR beta diversity per million T cells decreased in a roughly linear manner with age.

A second PCR of roughly 7 to 11 cycles used a sample-barcoded 5' primer and a J-beta primer mix. Each TCR beta cDNA got a 12-nucleotide random molecular identifier. TCRdb fed the 5' RACE reads into MiXCR, producing one record per CDR3 protein. The data contain about 730,000 distinct CDR3 sequences, roughly 44% of them singletons. The CDR3 consists of 17 residues. Germline CDR1 LGHNA, CDR2 YSLEER. Sequencing was carried out using blood. The receptor was isolated from a woman aged 55 to 70 in good health. The chain is built from TRBV4-3 and TRBJ1-5; 7 bases match TRBD1. CDR3 nucleotides: TGCGCCGGCAGCCAAGATAAAAGGGGGCCACTCAATCAGCCCCAGCATTTT. Encoded protein: CAGSQDKRGPLNQPQHF.